A single sample gave rise to the 32 T cell receptor beta chains below, sequenced in a study of blood T cell repertoires in COVID-19. The method was immunoSEQ multiplex PCR; TCRdb's version includes in-frame clones alone and lacks a portion of them. The sample has approximately 100,000 clones; approximately 85% are singletons. Sequencing used peripheral blood. The receptors originated from a woman aged 60-75 years with acute or convalescent COVID-19.

This clone was detected only once. The CDR3 DNA reads as TGTGCCAGCATGCTCGCCGGTACAGCCAACTATGGCTACACCTTC. Protein: CASMLAGTANYGYTF. The V gene is TRBV2, the J gene TRBJ1-2; D gene unclear. This CDR3 is 15 amino acids long. In germline, CDR1 is SNHLY, CDR2 FYNNEI. Deletions cut 7 bases from V and 2 bases from J, with 17 bases between.

This chain links TRBV4-1 with TRBJ1-5, with 10 nucleotides matching TRBD1. The CDR3 totals 14 residues. V gave up 4 bases and J gave up 7 bases; unmatched junction bases: 4. Germline CDR1 MGHRA, CDR2 YSYEKL. The DNA of the CDR3 is TGCGCCAGCAGCCCGGGACAGGGGCTACAGCCCCAGCATTTT. Translating gives CASSPGQGLQPQHF.

In regard to this clone: Other nucleotide sequences in the sample specify the same CDR3. The J gene is TRBJ2-7, the V gene TRBV18; 10 bases fit TRBD2. Losses at the gene ends were 6 bases for V and 0 bases for J; bases not matched to a gene: 2. This CDR3 has 14 amino acids. Germline V gene lookup returns CDR1 KGHSH and CDR2 LQKENI. CDR3 loop: CASSPSGGSYEQYF. CDR3 in DNA: TGTGCCAGCTCCCCTAGCGGGGGCTCCTACGAGCAGTACTTC. Combining the CDR3 with reference TRBV18 and TRBJ2-7 gives the whole variable domain NAGVMQNPRHLVRRRGQEARLRCSPMKGHSHVYWYRQLPEEGLKFMVYLQKENIIDESGMPKERFSAEFPKEGPSILRIQQVVRGDSAAYFCASSPSGGSYEQYFGPGTRLTVT.

CDR3 loop: CAISRGGTEAFF. CDR3 DNA: TGTGCCATCAGCCGAGGAGGGACTGAAGCTTTCTTT. The chain has TRBV10-3 and TRBJ1-1; D is ambiguous. V shed 6 bases and J shed 5 bases, with 10 bases lying between them. Germline lookup yields CDR1 ENHRY and CDR2 SYGVKD. The CDR3 has 12 amino acids.

The chain has TRBV7-8 and TRBJ1-6; no clear D gene. The CDR3 runs to 14 residues. CDR1 is SGHVS, CDR2 FQNEAQ, per germline. V lost 1 base, J lost 6 bases, and 7 bases lay in between. CDR3: CASSLGQFNSPLHF. CDR3 coding DNA: TGTGCCAGCAGCTTAGGCCAGTTTAATTCACCCCTCCACTTT.

This clone is a singleton in its sample. This sequence joins TRBV27 and TRBJ1-2, with D unresolved. The CDR3 sequence is 15 residues long. The germline gives CDR1 MNHEY, CDR2 SMNVEV (reference sequence). The V and J ends lost 2 bases and 3 bases respectively, with 13 bases between them. The CDR3 sequence: CASSLAAAAYYGYTF. The DNA of the CDR3 is TGTGCCAGCAGTTTAGCGGCCGCCGCGTACTATGGCTACACCTTC.

This clone was detected once. The V call is TRBV11-3, the J call TRBJ2-3; TRBD2 agrees at 8 bases. This CDR3 spans 14 amino acids. V trimming: 6 bases; J trimming: 6 bases; junction bases outside the gene matches: 8. Germline CDR1 SGHNT, CDR2 YENEEA. The CDR3 protein is CASSPYRLADTQYF. CDR3 in DNA: TGTGCCAGCAGTCCGTATCGACTAGCGGATACGCAGTATTTT.

The gene calls are TRBV29-1 and TRBJ2-7; the match to TRBD1 covers 8 bases. Germline CDR1 reads SQVTM; CDR2 reads ANQGSEA. This CDR3 is 13 amino acids long. The J segment lost 3 bases and the V segment lost 3 bases, leaving 4 bases of the junction unmatched. CDR3 coding DNA: TGCAGCGTTGAGGGGACAGGAGGCTACGAGCAGTACTTC. Residues: CSVEGTGGYEQYF.

A single count supports this clone. This chain links TRBV25-1 with TRBJ2-3; D uncertain. CDR1 is MGHDK, CDR2 SYGVNS, per germline. CDR3 size: 14 residues. V lost 4 bases, J lost 5 bases, and 13 bases lay in between. CDR3 coding DNA: TGTGCCAGCAGTGGTAGACGGAGTAGAGATACGCAGTATTTT. It specifies CASSGRRSRDTQYF.

The chain couples TRBV18 to TRBJ2-7, with 9 positions matching TRBD2. The CDR3 loop spans 14 amino acids. V lost 3 bases, J lost 6 bases, and 6 bases stayed unmatched. Germline V gene sequence: CDR1 KGHSH, CDR2 LQKENI. The CDR3 sequence is CASSPGLAEGEQYF. The CDR3 region has the DNA TGTGCCAGCTCACCGGGACTAGCCGAGGGCGAGCAGTACTTC.

The chain uses TRBV7-9 and TRBJ1-3; D is unresolved. The CDR3 is 14 residues long. Deletions cut 2 bases from V and 2 bases from J, with 7 bases between. Germline assignment: CDR1 SEHNR and CDR2 FQNEAQ (reference sequence). The CDR3 region is CASSLSGTGNTIYF. The CDR3 nucleotides read TGTGCCAGCAGCTTATCAGGAACTGGAAACACCATATATTTT.

V and J are TRBV3-1 (or the pseudogene TRBV3-2) and TRBJ1-6; 8 bases map to TRBD1. CDR1 LGHDT and CDR2 YNNKEL come from the germline V gene (reference sequence). V gave up 6 bases and J gave up 6 bases; unmatched junction bases: 4. The CDR3 covers 14 residues. The CDR3 loop reads CASRRGQVNSPLHF. The CDR3 coding sequence is TGTGCCAGCAGGAGGGGACAGGTTAATTCACCCCTCCACTTT.

In DNA form, the CDR3 reads TGTGCCAGCAGGCGAGCGGGAGGGCCAAGCGAGCAGTACGTC. Protein: CASRRAGGPSEQYV. The gene calls are TRBV27 and TRBJ2-7, with 10 bases lining up with TRBD2. CDR1 is MNHEY, CDR2 SMNVEV, per germline (reference sequence). The CDR3 is made up of 14 amino acids. J lost 6 bases, V lost 6 bases, and 8 bases had no gene match.

The rearrangement links TRBV7-8 to TRBJ1-4, with a possible D match to TRBD1 (6 bases). Trimming stripped 11 bases from V and 2 bases from J, with 15 bases between. Germline V gene sequence: CDR1 SGHVS, CDR2 FQNEAQ. CDR3 length equals 14 residues. Written as DNA, the CDR3 is TGTGCCTCGAATCAGGGGCGCACTAATGAAAAACTGTTTTTT. Translation gives CASNQGRTNEKLFF.

The rearrangement uses TRBV3-1 (or the pseudogene TRBV3-2) and TRBJ1-1; D is uncertain. V was clipped by 7 bases and J by 4 bases, with 16 bases between them. The CDR3 has 14 residues. CDR1 and CDR2 (germline): LGHDT, YNNKEL (reference sequence). The CDR3 nucleotides are TGTGCCAGCACCCCTGGAGGGTTGGGCACTGAAGCTTTCTTT. Amino acid sequence: CASTPGGLGTEAFF.

The J gene is TRBJ2-7, the V gene TRBV27, with D tentatively TRBD1 (5 bases). The CDR3 totals 13 residues. Per the germline V gene, CDR1 is MNHEY and CDR2 is SMNVEV (reference sequence). Deletions cut 5 bases from V and 6 bases from J, with 14 bases between. The CDR3 is CASSVEARGEQYF. The CDR3 DNA follows: TGTGCCAGCAGTGTTGAGGCTAGGGGCGAGCAGTACTTC.

V is TRBV6-5 and J is TRBJ1-4; D call uncertain. Between the trimmed V and J ends, which lost 7 bases and 1 base, there was a span of 13 bases. In germline, CDR1 is MNHEY, CDR2 SVGAGI. The CDR3 extends over 15 amino acids. CDR3 sequence (DNA): TGTGCCAGCAAAACGGCGGTAGGAACTAATGAAAAACTGTTTTTT. Translation: CASKTAVGTNEKLFF.

The chain couples TRBV5-6 to TRBJ2-5, with 10 bases aligning to TRBD2. CDR1 is SGHDT, CDR2 YYEEEE, per germline. V was pared by 7 bases and J by 5 bases, with 8 bases of the junction left unmatched. The CDR3 extends over 14 amino acids. The CDR3 loop reads CASSAGGPGETQYF. In DNA form, the CDR3 reads TGTGCCAGCTCAGCGGGAGGGCCAGGGGAGACCCAGTACTTC.

This chain uses TRBV7-9 with TRBJ2-7, with a weak D call TRBD1 (5 bases). Trimming stripped 6 bases from V and 6 bases from J, with 12 bases between. The CDR3 spans 12 residues. Germline CDR1 and CDR2: SEHNR and FQNEAQ (reference sequence). The CDR3: CASRQTVGEQYF. CDR3 coding DNA: TGTGCCAGCAGGCAGACAGTCGGCGAGCAGTACTTC. The full variable domain, its missing parts supplied by reference TRBV7-9 and TRBJ2-7, is DTGVSQNPRHKITKRGQNVTFRCDPISEHNRLYWYRQTLGQGPEFLTYFQNEAQLEKSRLLSDRFSAERPKGSFSTLEIQRTEQGDSAMYLCASRQTVGEQYFGPGTRLTVT.

The rearrangement uses TRBV29-1 and TRBJ1-2, with D perhaps TRBD1 (5 bases). Germline values: CDR1 SQVTM, CDR2 ANQGSEA. The CDR3 length is 12 residues. This chain's CDR3 is CTGKTTNYGYTF. CDR3 nucleotide sequence: TGCACAGGGAAGACCACTAACTATGGCTACACCTTC. Full variable domain (remainder filled in from reference TRBV29-1 and TRBJ1-2): SAVISQKPSRDICQRGTSLTIQCQVDSQVTMMFWYRQQPGQSLTLIATANQGSEATYESGFVIDKFPISRPNLTFSTLTVSNMSPEDSSIYLCTGKTTNYGYTFGSGTRLTVV.

The chain couples TRBV10-2 to TRBJ2-1; D not certain. The germline CDR1 and CDR2 sequences are WSHSY and SAAADI. This CDR3 comprises 15 residues. V was cut by 3 bases and J by 3 bases, with 12 bases left in between. The CDR3: CASSDTPTYYNEQFF. Written as DNA, the CDR3 is TGCGCCAGCAGTGACACCCCCACTTACTACAATGAGCAGTTCTTC.

The chain has TRBV27 and TRBJ2-1, with D possibly TRBD2 on 7 matching bases. CDR1 is MNHEY, CDR2 SMNVEV, per germline (reference sequence). V gave up 3 bases and J gave up 3 bases, with 12 bases separating them. The length of the CDR3 is 15 residues. CDR3 in amino acids: CASSLGGGRYNEQFF. The CDR3 DNA reads as TGTGCCAGCAGTTTGGGAGGGGGTCGCTACAATGAGCAGTTCTTC.

The chain has TRBV6-1 and TRBJ2-3; TRBD2 agrees at 9 bases. The CDR3 has 13 amino acids. The germline V gene has CDR1 MNHNS and CDR2 SASEGT. The J segment lost 5 bases and the V segment lost 3 bases, leaving 0 bases of the junction unmatched. CDR3 residues: CASSERGGDTQYF. The CDR3 nucleotides are TGTGCCAGCAGTGAGCGGGGGGGAGATACGCAGTATTTT.

V usage is TRBV11-3 and J usage is TRBJ2-3; D might be TRBD1 (6 bases). V lost 3 bases, J lost 6 bases, and 22 bases lay in between. The length of the CDR3 is 17 residues. Germline CDR1 is SGHNT and CDR2 is YENEEA. The CDR3 reads CASSLGQTAAPRDTQYF. CDR3 sequence (DNA): TGTGCCAGCAGCTTGGGACAAACCGCCGCCCCAAGGGATACGCAGTATTTT.

This clone came up a few times. This chain connects TRBV19 to TRBJ2-1, with D unclear. The CDR3 is 13 residues long. V lost 5 bases and J lost 0, with 5 bases in between. Germline V gene sequence: CDR1 LNHDA, CDR2 SQIVND (reference sequence). CDR3 DNA: TGTGCCAGTAGTTTGAGCTCCTACAATGAGCAGTTCTTC. It is translated as CASSLSSYNEQFF.

The chain uses TRBV28 and TRBJ2-1; no clear D gene. The V and J ends lost 6 bases and 0 bases respectively, with 12 bases between them. CDR3 length: 15 residues. The germline gives CDR1 MDHEN, CDR2 SYDVKM. The CDR3: CASRLSPGSYNEQFF. In nucleotides, the CDR3 is TGTGCCAGCAGACTCTCGCCAGGCTCCTACAATGAGCAGTTCTTC.

This rearrangement joins TRBV3-1 (or the pseudogene TRBV3-2) to TRBJ1-1; the match to TRBD1 covers 7 bases. Trimming removed 4 bases from V and 5 bases from J; junction bases left unmatched: 7. The CDR3 is made up of 14 amino acids. The germline V gene encodes CDR1 LGHDT and CDR2 YNNKEL (reference sequence). The DNA of the CDR3 is TGTGCCAGCAGCCTTTCAGGGGGAGAAACTGAAGCTTTCTTT. It yields the protein CASSLSGGETEAFF.

This clone was found once. The rearrangement links TRBV5-1 to TRBJ1-4; 7 bases agree with TRBD1. CDR3 length: 14 amino acids. Unmatched junction bases numbered 5, after V lost 4 bases and J lost 5 bases. Germline CDR1 SGHRS, CDR2 YFSETQ. CDR3 amino acids: CASSLTGRNEKLFF. The DNA for the CDR3 is TGCGCCAGCAGCCTGACAGGGAGGAATGAAAAACTGTTTTTT. The full variable domain, rest sourced from reference TRBV5-1 and TRBJ1-4, is KAGVTQTPRYLIKTRGQQVTLSCSPISGHRSVSWYQQTPGQGLQFLFEYFSETQRNKGNFPGRFSGRQFSNSRSEMNVSTLELGDSALYLCASSLTGRNEKLFFGSGTQLSVL.

This sequence joins TRBV7-2 and TRBJ1-2; D is ambiguous. This CDR3 region has 15 residues. Germline lookup yields CDR1 SGHTA and CDR2 FQGNSA. Trimming shortened V by 3 bases and J by 0 bases, and 11 bases separated the two germline ends. This chain's CDR3 is CASSFSGLSNYGYTF. DNA of the CDR3: TGTGCCAGCAGCTTTTCAGGCCTATCTAACTATGGCTACACCTTC.

The CDR3 region has the DNA TGCAGCGTTCCTGGGACATCCCAAGAGACCCAGTACTTC. Protein product: CSVPGTSQETQYF. V gene TRBV29-1 combines with J gene TRBJ2-5, with D perhaps TRBD1 (6 bases). CDR3 size: 13 residues. Trimming removed 5 bases at V and 1 base at J, with 11 bases between. CDR1 is SQVTM, CDR2 ANQGSEA, per germline.

The V and J genes are TRBV9 and TRBJ2-1, with 15 positions matching TRBD2. Germline-derived CDR1 and CDR2 are SGDLS and YYNGEE. The CDR3 totals 16 residues. J was trimmed by 7 bases and V by 4 bases; bases with no gene match: 6. The CDR3 here is CASSPGLAGGLNEQFF. The CDR3 DNA reads TGTGCCAGCAGCCCAGGACTAGCGGGAGGGCTAAATGAGCAGTTCTTC.

The gene calls are TRBV7-9 and TRBJ2-2, with 9 positions matching TRBD1. V shed 8 bases, J shed 5 bases, and the junction held 6 bases outside the gene matches. Germline CDR1 is SEHNR and CDR2 is FQNEAQ (reference sequence). The CDR3 spans 14 residues. CDR3 protein: CASRTGGATGELFF. The CDR3 DNA reads TGTGCCAGCCGTACAGGGGGCGCGACCGGGGAGCTGTTTTTT.